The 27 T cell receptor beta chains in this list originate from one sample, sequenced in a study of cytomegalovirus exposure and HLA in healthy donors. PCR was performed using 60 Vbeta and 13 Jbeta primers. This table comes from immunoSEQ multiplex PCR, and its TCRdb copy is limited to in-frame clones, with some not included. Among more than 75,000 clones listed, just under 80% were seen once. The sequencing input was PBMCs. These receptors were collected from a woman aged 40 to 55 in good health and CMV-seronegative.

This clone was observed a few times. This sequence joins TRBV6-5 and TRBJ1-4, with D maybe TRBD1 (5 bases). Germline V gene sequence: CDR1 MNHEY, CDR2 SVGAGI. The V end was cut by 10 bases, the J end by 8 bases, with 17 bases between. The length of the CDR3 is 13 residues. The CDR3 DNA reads TGTGCCAACTCCGGGCAGGGCGGAGAAAAACTGTTTTTT. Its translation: CANSGQGGEKLFF.

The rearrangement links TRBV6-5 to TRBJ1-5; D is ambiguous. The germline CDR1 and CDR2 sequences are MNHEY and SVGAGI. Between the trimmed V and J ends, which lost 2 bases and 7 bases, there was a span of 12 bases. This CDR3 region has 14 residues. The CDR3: CASSYGRVGQPQHF. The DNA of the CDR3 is TGTGCCAGCAGTTACGGGAGGGTTGGACAGCCCCAGCATTTT.

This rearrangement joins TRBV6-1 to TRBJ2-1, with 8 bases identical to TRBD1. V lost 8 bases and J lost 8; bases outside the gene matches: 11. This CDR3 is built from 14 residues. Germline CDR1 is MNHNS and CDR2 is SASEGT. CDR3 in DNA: TGTGCCAGCCGGAGGACAGGGTTGACGTATGAGCAGTTCTTC. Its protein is CASRRTGLTYEQFF.

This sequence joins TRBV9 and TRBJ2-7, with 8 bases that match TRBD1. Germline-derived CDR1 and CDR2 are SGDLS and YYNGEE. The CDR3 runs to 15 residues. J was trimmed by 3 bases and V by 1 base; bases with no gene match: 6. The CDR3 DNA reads TGTGCCAGCAGCGTAACCTCGGGACAGGTCTACGAGCAGTACTTC. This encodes CASSVTSGQVYEQYF.

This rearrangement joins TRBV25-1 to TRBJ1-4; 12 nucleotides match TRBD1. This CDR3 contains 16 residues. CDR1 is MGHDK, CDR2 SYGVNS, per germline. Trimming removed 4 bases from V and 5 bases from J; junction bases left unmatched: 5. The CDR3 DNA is TGTGCCAGCAGTGTAGGGGACAGGGGGCCCAATGAAAAACTGTTTTTT. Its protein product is CASSVGDRGPNEKLFF.

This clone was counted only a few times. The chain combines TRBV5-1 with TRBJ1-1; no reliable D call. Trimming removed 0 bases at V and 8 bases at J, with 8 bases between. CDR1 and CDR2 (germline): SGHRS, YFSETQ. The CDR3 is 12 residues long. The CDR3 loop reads CASSLERGEAFF. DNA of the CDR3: TGCGCCAGCAGCTTGGAACGCGGAGAAGCTTTCTTT.

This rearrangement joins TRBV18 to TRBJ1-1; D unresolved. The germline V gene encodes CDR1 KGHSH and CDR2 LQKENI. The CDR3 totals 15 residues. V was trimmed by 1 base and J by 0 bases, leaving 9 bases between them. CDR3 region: CASSPLVQVNTEAFF. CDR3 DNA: TGTGCCAGCTCACCACTTGTACAAGTGAACACTGAAGCTTTCTTT.

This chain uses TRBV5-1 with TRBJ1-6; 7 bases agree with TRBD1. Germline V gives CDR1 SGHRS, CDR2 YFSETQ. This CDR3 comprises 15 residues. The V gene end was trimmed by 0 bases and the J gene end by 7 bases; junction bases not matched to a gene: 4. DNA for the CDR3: TGCGCCAGCAGCTTGGACGGACAGGCGAATTCACCCCTCCACTTT. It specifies CASSLDGQANSPLHF.

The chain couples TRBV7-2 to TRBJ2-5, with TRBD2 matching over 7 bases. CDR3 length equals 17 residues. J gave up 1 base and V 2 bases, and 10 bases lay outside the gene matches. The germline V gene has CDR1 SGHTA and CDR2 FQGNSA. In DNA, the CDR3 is TGTGCCAGCAGCTTATTACCCTTAACTAGCGTCCAAGAGACCCAGTACTTC. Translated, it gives CASSLLPLTSVQETQYF.

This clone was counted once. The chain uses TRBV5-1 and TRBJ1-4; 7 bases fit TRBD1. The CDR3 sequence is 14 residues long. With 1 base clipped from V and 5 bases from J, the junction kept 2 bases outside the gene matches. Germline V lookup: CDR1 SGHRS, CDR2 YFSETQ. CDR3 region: CASSLSRGNEKLFF. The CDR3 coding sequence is TGCGCCAGCAGCTTGAGCAGGGGGAATGAAAAACTGTTTTTT.

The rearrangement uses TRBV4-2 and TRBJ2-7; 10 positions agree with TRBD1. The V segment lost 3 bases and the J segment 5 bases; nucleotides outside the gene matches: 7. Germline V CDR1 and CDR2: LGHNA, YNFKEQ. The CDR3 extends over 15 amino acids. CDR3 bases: TGTGCCAGCAGCCATGGGACAGGGGCGAGCGACGAGCAGTACTTC. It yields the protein CASSHGTGASDEQYF.

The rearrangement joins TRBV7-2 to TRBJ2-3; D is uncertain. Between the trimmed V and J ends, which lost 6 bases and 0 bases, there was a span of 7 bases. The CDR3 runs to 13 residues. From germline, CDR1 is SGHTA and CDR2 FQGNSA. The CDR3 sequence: CASRMTSTDTQYF. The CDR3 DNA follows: TGTGCCAGCAGGATGACTAGCACAGATACGCAGTATTTT.

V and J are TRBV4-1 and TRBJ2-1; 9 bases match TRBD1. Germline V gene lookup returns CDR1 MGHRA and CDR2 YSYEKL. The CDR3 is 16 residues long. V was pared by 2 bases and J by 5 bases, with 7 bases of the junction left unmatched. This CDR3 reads CASSQPRDRAHNEQFF. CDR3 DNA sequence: TGCGCCAGCAGCCAACCTAGGGACAGGGCCCACAATGAGCAGTTCTTC.

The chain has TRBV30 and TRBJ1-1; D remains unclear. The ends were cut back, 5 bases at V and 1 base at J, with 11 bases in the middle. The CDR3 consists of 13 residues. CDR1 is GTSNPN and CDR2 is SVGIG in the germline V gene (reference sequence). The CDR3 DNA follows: TGTGCCTGGGGGTTGGAGCGGAACACTGAAGCTTTCTTT. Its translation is CAWGLERNTEAFF.

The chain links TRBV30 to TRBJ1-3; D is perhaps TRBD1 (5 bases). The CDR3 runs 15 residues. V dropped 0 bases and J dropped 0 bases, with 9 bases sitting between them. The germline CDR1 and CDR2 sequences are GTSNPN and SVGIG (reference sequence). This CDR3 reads CAWSVMQGSGNTIYF. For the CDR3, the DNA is TGTGCCTGGAGTGTAATGCAGGGCTCTGGAAACACCATATATTTT.

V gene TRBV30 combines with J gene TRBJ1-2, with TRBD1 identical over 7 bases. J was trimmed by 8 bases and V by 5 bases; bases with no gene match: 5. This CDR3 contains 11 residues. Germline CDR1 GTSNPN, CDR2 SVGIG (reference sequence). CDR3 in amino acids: CAWGDRDGYTF. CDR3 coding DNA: TGTGCCTGGGGGGACAGAGACGGCTACACCTTC.

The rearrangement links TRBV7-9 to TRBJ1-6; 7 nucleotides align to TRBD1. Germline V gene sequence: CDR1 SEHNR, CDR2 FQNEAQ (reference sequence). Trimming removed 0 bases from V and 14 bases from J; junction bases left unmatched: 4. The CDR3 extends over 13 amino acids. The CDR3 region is CASSLAPQGSLHF. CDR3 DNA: TGTGCCAGCAGCTTAGCCCCACAGGGGTCCCTCCACTTT.

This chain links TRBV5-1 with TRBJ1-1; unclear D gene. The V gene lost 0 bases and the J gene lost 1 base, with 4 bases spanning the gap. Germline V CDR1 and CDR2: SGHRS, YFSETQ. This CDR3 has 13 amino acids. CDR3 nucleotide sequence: TGCGCCAGCAGCTTGGGCGGGAACACTGAAGCTTTCTTT. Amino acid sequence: CASSLGGNTEAFF.

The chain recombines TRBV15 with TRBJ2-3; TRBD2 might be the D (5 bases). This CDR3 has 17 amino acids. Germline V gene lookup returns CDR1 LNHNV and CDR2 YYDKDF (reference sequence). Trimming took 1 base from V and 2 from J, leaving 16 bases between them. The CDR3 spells CATSRAIRRRNTDTQYF. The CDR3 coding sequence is TGTGCCACCAGCAGAGCTATCCGGAGGCGGAACACAGATACGCAGTATTTT.

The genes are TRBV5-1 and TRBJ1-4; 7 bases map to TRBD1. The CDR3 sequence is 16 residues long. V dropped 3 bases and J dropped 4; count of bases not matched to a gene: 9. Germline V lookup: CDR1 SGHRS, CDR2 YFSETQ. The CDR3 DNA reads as TGCGCCAGCAGCTCCGCAGGGGGACAGATTAATGAAAAACTGTTTTTT. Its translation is CASSSAGGQINEKLFF.

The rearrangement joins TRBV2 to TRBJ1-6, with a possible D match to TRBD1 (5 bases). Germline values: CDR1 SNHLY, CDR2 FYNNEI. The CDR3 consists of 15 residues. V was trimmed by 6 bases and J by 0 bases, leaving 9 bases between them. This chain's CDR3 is CASRGLSSYNSPLHF. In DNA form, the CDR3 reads TGTGCCAGCAGGGGACTGAGCTCCTATAATTCACCCCTCCACTTT.

The CDR3 bases are TGTGCCAGCTCACCAAGTCAGGGGGCAATGAACACTGAAGCTTTCTTT. It specifies CASSPSQGAMNTEAFF. The J gene is TRBJ1-1, the V gene TRBV18; 8 bases align to TRBD1. The CDR3 has 16 amino acids. Germline V gives CDR1 KGHSH, CDR2 LQKENI. V shed 2 bases and J 0 bases; nucleotides not matched to a gene: 5. The entire variable domain, with the rest obtained from reference TRBV18 and TRBJ1-1, is as follows: NAGVMQNPRHLVRRRGQEARLRCSPMKGHSHVYWYRQLPEEGLKFMVYLQKENIIDESGMPKERFSAEFPKEGPSILRIQQVVRGDSAAYFCASSPSQGAMNTEAFFGQGTRLTVV.

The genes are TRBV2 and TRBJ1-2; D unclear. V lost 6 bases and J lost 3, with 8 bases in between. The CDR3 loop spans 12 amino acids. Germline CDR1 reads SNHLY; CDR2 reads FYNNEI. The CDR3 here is CASSSRDYGYTF. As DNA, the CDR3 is TGTGCCAGCAGCTCGAGGGACTATGGCTACACCTTC.

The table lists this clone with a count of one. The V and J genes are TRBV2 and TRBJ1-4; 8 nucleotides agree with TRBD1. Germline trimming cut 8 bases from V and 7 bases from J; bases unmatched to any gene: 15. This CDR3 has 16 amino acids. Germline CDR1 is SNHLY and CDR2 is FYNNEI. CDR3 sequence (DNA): TGTGCCAGCTGGGCCACTCTTGGACAGGGTGGTGAAAAACTGTTTTTT. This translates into CASWATLGQGGEKLFF.

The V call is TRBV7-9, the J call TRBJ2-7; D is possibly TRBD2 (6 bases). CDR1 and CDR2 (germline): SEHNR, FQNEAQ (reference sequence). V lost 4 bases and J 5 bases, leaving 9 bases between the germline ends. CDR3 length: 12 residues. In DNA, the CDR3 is TGTGCCAGCAGCTCTAGCGTCGACGAGCAGTACTTC. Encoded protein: CASSSSVDEQYF.

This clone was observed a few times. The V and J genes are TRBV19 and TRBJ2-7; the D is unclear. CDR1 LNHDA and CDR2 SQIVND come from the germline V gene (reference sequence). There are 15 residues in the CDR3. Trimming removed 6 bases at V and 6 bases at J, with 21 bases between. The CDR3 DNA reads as TGTGCCAGTAGCCAAGGTAGAGGTCCAGTTGGCGAGCAGTACTTC. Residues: CASSQGRGPVGEQYF.

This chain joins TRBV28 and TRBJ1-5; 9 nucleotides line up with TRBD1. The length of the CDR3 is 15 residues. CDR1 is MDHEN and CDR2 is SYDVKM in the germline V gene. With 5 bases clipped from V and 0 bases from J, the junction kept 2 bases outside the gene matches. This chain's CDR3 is CASSGQGYSNQPQHF. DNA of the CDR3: TGTGCCAGCAGTGGACAGGGGTATAGCAATCAGCCCCAGCATTTT.